The rows below give T cell receptor beta chains drawn from one sample of a study of T cell responses to AZD1222 COVID-19 vaccine. Sequenced by immunoSEQ multiplex PCR; TCRdb stores in-frame clones only, minus some. Seen here are fewer than 30,000 clones, more than 85% observed once, and the top ten hold approximately 7.8%. The sample was peripheral blood, taken 28 days after the second AZD1222 dose. All receptors come from an adult who received the AZD1222 COVID-19 vaccine. Each CDR3 is given without its conserved first and last residue.

>TRBJ2-5|TRBV5-1
ASSLSGQGARETQY
>TRBJ1-1|TRBV28
ASNNGARGNTEAF
>TRBJ2-5|TRBV28
ASSPGGPQETQY
>TRBJ2-6|TRBV30
AWSVTGHSGANVLT
>TRBJ2-7|TRBV19
ASSPGTSSYEQY
>TRBJ2-3|TRBV7-9
ASSQLGTSTDTQY
>TRBJ2-5|TRBV5-1
ASSLEGKPQY
>TRBJ1-3|TRBV18
ASSPGAGGPLGNTIY
>TRBJ2-1|TRBV9
ASSVGVSGYSYNEQF
>TRBJ2-3|TRBV6-4
ASSESGGATDTQY
>TRBJ2-7|TRBV2
ASSVRGPGYEQY
>TRBJ2-5|TRBV19
ASSRGGGESGTQY
>TRBJ1-2|TRBV9
ASSVDGHAGRGYT
>TRBJ1-6|TRBV27
ASSAEGQGLYSPLH
>TRBJ2-7|TRBV3-1/TRBV3-2
ASSQGTGGEQY
>TRBJ1-6|TRBV6-6
ASSSGSYNSPLH
>TRBJ2-3|TRBV2
ASSPWWGSAQY
>TRBJ1-2|TRBV27
ASSLQGDYGYT
>TRBJ2-7|TRBV20-1
SARPYEQY
>TRBJ2-7|TRBV27
ASSSQGGLGGEQY
>TRBJ1-6|TRBV9
ASSVPGLNSPLH
>TRBJ1-5|TRBV5-1
ASSLGSNSNQPQH
>TRBJ2-7|TRBV28
ASSAGLAGVIRYSYEQY
>TRBJ1-6|TRBV6-5
ASSTKPWTGIH
>TRBJ1-2|TRBV1
TSSHLMGTGPT
>TRBJ2-7|TRBV6-5
ASSLRTSYEQY
>TRBJ1-2|TRBV30
AWSVGTGGGGYT
>TRBJ1-5|TRBV3-1/TRBV3-2
ASSPGGSNQPQH
>TRBJ2-7|TRBV7-8
ASSLDRVSYEQY
>TRBJ2-4|TRBV5-1
ASSYGLAGVIAKNIQY
>TRBJ2-5|TRBV7-2
ASSLVSSGRETQY